The 24 T cell receptor beta chains below all came from one sample that was sequenced in a study of cytomegalovirus exposure and HLA in healthy donors (dated by TCRdb to 2015 to 2018). The method was the immunoSEQ multiplex PCR assay. What TCRdb holds here is the immuneACCESS table cut down to in-frame rearrangements. Part of the clones is not present; checked against another copy, under half of the missing clones reflect an unresolved V gene, and the others are unexplained. This sample holds about 130,000 clones; 88% were observed only once. The top ten clones comprise roughly 1.4% of the sample. The sample consisted of PBMCs. The receptors stem from a young man in good health and CMV-seronegative.

V is TRBV6-6 and J is TRBJ2-7; a weak D match, TRBD2 (5 bases). Germline lookup yields CDR1 MNHNY and CDR2 SVGAGI (reference sequence). CDR3 size: 14 residues. Between the trimmed V and J ends, which lost 8 bases and 0 bases, there was a span of 14 bases. The CDR3 reads CASRGRLHSYEQYF. CDR3 coding DNA: TGTGCCAGCCGGGGTCGGCTACACTCCTACGAGCAGTACTTC.

The chain combines TRBV6-6 with TRBJ2-1, with 7 bases aligning to TRBD2. Germline-derived CDR1 and CDR2 are MNHNY and SVGAGI (reference sequence). This CDR3 contains 15 residues. The V segment lost 6 bases and the J segment 5 bases; nucleotides outside the gene matches: 10. CDR3 loop: CASSPASGGNNEQFF. CDR3 coding DNA: TGTGCCAGCAGCCCCGCTAGCGGAGGAAACAATGAGCAGTTCTTC.

V usage is TRBV6-5 and J usage is TRBJ1-6, with 9 bases aligning to TRBD1. CDR1 and CDR2 (germline): MNHEY, SVGAGI. V lost 6 bases to trimming and J lost 10 bases; unmatched junction nucleotides: 7. The CDR3 is 14 residues long. The chain's CDR3 is CASRPGQGISPLHF. CDR3 DNA sequence: TGTGCCAGCAGGCCGGGACAGGGTATCTCACCCCTCCACTTT.

V gene TRBV19 combines with J gene TRBJ2-5, with 7 positions matching TRBD2. Germline CDR1 is LNHDA and CDR2 is SQIVND (reference sequence). The CDR3 runs 18 residues. The ends lost 3 bases at V and 1 base at J; junction bases unmatched: 14. CDR3 amino acids: CASSMEGPIAGLQETQYF. In DNA, the CDR3 is TGTGCCAGTAGTATGGAAGGCCCCATAGCGGGCCTCCAAGAGACCCAGTACTTC.

This rearrangement joins TRBV4-2 to TRBJ2-7, with 9 bases that match TRBD1. This CDR3 has 15 amino acids. Germline-derived CDR1 and CDR2 are LGHNA and YNFKEQ. With V trimmed by 5 bases and J by 2 bases, 7 bases remained unmatched. The CDR3 spells CASSESGQGTYEQYF. CDR3 coding DNA: TGTGCCAGCAGCGAAAGCGGACAGGGGACCTACGAGCAGTACTTC.

This clone was detected once. The chain combines TRBV10-3 with TRBJ2-1; 13 nucleotides align to TRBD2. The CDR3 contains 15 residues. With 5 bases clipped from V and 8 bases from J, the junction kept 6 bases outside the gene matches. Germline loops: CDR1 ENHRY, CDR2 SYGVKD. CDR3 amino acids: CAISIGLAGVDEQFF. CDR3 nucleotides: TGTGCCATCAGTATCGGACTAGCGGGGGTCGATGAGCAGTTCTTC.

The chain recombines TRBV20-1 with TRBJ2-5, with a possible D match to TRBD1 (5 bases). Germline CDR1 and CDR2: DFQATT and SNEGSKA (reference sequence). The length of the CDR3 is 11 residues. Trimming left V 3 bases short and J 5 bases short, with 7 bases between. The CDR3 nucleotides are TGCAGTGCTAGGACAGTGGAGACCCAGTACTTC. This translates into CSARTVETQYF.

This clone was detected once. This sequence joins TRBV10-1 and TRBJ2-2; D gene ambiguous. CDR1 is WNHNN and CDR2 is SYGVQD in the germline V gene (reference sequence). The V and J ends lost 6 bases and 0 bases respectively, with 8 bases between them. The CDR3 has 14 residues. The CDR3 region is CASRSVANTGELFF. CDR3 in DNA: TGCGCCAGCAGAAGCGTCGCGAACACCGGGGAGCTGTTTTTT.

V is TRBV27 and J is TRBJ2-4; the match to TRBD2 covers 7 bases. This CDR3 spans 13 amino acids. CDR1 is MNHEY and CDR2 is SMNVEV in the germline V gene (reference sequence). Trimming removed 1 base from V and 9 bases from J; junction bases left unmatched: 3. The CDR3 coding sequence is TGTGCCAGCAGTTTATACTCGGGGGGCATTCAGTACTTC. Amino acid sequence: CASSLYSGGIQYF.

Only one count was recorded for this clone. This chain links TRBV5-4 with TRBJ2-2, with D possibly matching TRBD2 (5 bases). The CDR3 runs to 14 residues. Germline V gene lookup returns CDR1 SGHNT and CDR2 YYREEE (reference sequence). The V end lost 4 bases, the J end lost 4 bases, and 11 bases lay between the germline ends. The CDR3: CASSPEGVTGELFF. CDR3 coding DNA: TGTGCCAGCAGCCCTGAGGGCGTCACCGGGGAGCTGTTTTTT. Based on the CDR3 plus reference TRBV5-4 and TRBJ2-2, the full variable domain is ETGVTQSPTHLIKTRGQQVTLRCSSQSGHNTVSWYQQALGQGPQFIFQYYREEENGRGNFPPRFSGLQFPNYSSELNVNALELDDSALYLCASSPEGVTGELFFGEGSRLTVL.

V is TRBV14 and J is TRBJ2-1, with 7 nucleotides matching TRBD2. This CDR3 comprises 17 residues. V was clipped by 2 bases and J by 3 bases; unmatched bases: 10. The germline CDR1 and CDR2 sequences are SGHDN and FVKESK. In DNA form, the CDR3 reads TGTGCCAGCAGCCAATTTGGTGGCGGGAGTATCTACAATGAGCAGTTCTTC. It is translated as CASSQFGGGSIYNEQFF.

This clone was detected only a few times. V gene TRBV25-1 combines with J gene TRBJ1-6; D call uncertain. This CDR3 has 18 residues. Trimming left V 4 bases short and J 1 base short, with 17 bases between. The germline V gene encodes CDR1 MGHDK and CDR2 SYGVNS. This chain's CDR3 is CASSVSAGEGSYNSPLHF. In nucleotides, the CDR3 is TGTGCCAGCAGTGTCTCGGCGGGAGAGGGTTCCTATAATTCACCCCTCCACTTT. Variable domain in full (rest from reference TRBV25-1 and TRBJ1-6): EADIYQTPRYLVIGTGKKITLECSQTMGHDKMYWYQQDPGMELHLIHYSYGVNSTEKGDLSSESTVSRIRTEHFPLTLESARPSHTSQYLCASSVSAGEGSYNSPLHFGNGTRLTVT.

The chain joins TRBV2 to TRBJ1-1; 7 bases are a match to TRBD1. The CDR3 covers 14 residues. The junction had 10 bases not matched to a gene; V was cut back by 1 base and J by 11 bases. The germline V gene encodes CDR1 SNHLY and CDR2 FYNNEI. CDR3 sequence (DNA): TGTGCCAGCAGTGAAGAGGCAGGCAGGGGGAACGCTTTCTTT. This translates into CASSEEAGRGNAFF. Drawing the rest from reference TRBV2 and TRBJ1-1, the complete variable domain is EPEVTQTPSHQVTQMGQEVILRCVPISNHLYFYWYRQILGQKVEFLVSFYNNEISEKSEIFDDQFSVERPDGSNFTLKIRSTKLEDSAMYFCASSEEAGRGNAFFGQGTRLTVV.

The chain couples TRBV4-1 to TRBJ2-5; tentative D call: TRBD1 (6 bases). Looked up from germline, CDR1 is MGHRA and CDR2 is YSYEKL. Trimming left V 4 bases short and J 5 bases short, with 17 bases between. This CDR3 is built from 15 residues. The CDR3 protein is CASSLRGRGPETQYF. The CDR3, as DNA: TGCGCCAGCAGCCTGAGGGGGAGAGGTCCGGAGACCCAGTACTTC.

V usage is TRBV20-1 and J usage is TRBJ1-1; D may be TRBD1 (5 bases). V lost 5 bases to trimming and J lost 9 bases, with 10 bases between them. The CDR3 is 10 residues long. Per germline, CDR1 DFQATT and CDR2 SNEGSKA (reference sequence). The CDR3 reads CSAQDKKAFF. The CDR3 bases are TGCAGTGCTCAGGACAAAAAAGCTTTCTTT.

The chain is built from TRBV19 and TRBJ2-7; 9 bases agree with TRBD2. The junction had 1 base not matched to a gene; V was cut back by 5 bases and J by 5 bases. CDR1 LNHDA and CDR2 SQIVND come from the germline V gene (reference sequence). The CDR3 loop spans 12 amino acids. CDR3 loop: CASSASGNEQYF. CDR3 in DNA: TGTGCCAGTAGTGCTAGCGGGAACGAGCAGTACTTC.

The chain uses TRBV15 and TRBJ1-4; D is possibly TRBD1 (6 bases). The CDR3 spans 18 residues. CDR1 is LNHNV and CDR2 is YYDKDF in the germline V gene (reference sequence). V was clipped by 2 bases and J by 4 bases, with 20 bases between them. Written as DNA, the CDR3 is TGTGCCACCAGCAGACCTTGGCCCGAGGGACATAGTAATGAAAAACTGTTTTTT. Protein sequence: CATSRPWPEGHSNEKLFF.

The chain uses TRBV5-1 and TRBJ1-5; the D gene is possibly TRBD1 (5 bases). With 2 bases removed from V and 6 bases from J, the gap between germline ends came to 12 bases. Germline CDR1 is SGHRS and CDR2 is YFSETQ. The CDR3 contains 14 residues. The CDR3 spells CASSFGTEGQPQHF. DNA for the CDR3: TGCGCCAGCAGCTTCGGGACTGAGGGTCAGCCCCAGCATTTT.

J is TRBJ2-2 and V is TRBV5-1, with TRBD2 matching over 12 bases. Germline assignment: CDR1 SGHRS and CDR2 YFSETQ. J gave up 6 bases and V 2 bases, and 2 bases lay outside the gene matches. The CDR3 loop spans 15 amino acids. CDR3 in amino acids: CASSFLAGGPGELFF. The CDR3 coding sequence is TGCGCCAGCAGCTTCCTAGCGGGAGGGCCCGGGGAGCTGTTTTTT.

The V call is TRBV2, the J call TRBJ2-7, with no clear D. V lost 4 bases and J lost 3, with 7 bases in between. Germline values: CDR1 SNHLY, CDR2 FYNNEI. This CDR3 region has 12 residues. The chain's CDR3 is CASSGSYYEQYF. CDR3 nucleotide sequence: TGTGCCAGCAGTGGGAGTTACTACGAGCAGTACTTC. Full variable domain (missing parts from reference TRBV2 and TRBJ2-7): EPEVTQTPSHQVTQMGQEVILRCVPISNHLYFYWYRQILGQKVEFLVSFYNNEISEKSEIFDDQFSVERPDGSNFTLKIRSTKLEDSAMYFCASSGSYYEQYFGPGTRLTVT.

The chain has TRBV27 and TRBJ1-1, with D uncertain. The CDR3 consists of 14 residues. Germline CDR1 is MNHEY and CDR2 is SMNVEV (reference sequence). The V end lost 5 bases, the J end lost 3 bases, and 13 bases lay between the germline ends. The CDR3, as DNA: TGTGCCAGCAGTCCGACCCCGGGGTACACTGAAGCTTTCTTT. It encodes CASSPTPGYTEAFF.

V usage is TRBV6-1 and J usage is TRBJ2-5; the match to TRBD2 covers 9 bases. This CDR3 is 16 amino acids long. After removal of 2 bases from V and 3 bases from J, the junction contained 7 bases not matched to a gene. CDR1 is MNHNS and CDR2 is SASEGT in the germline V gene. Written as DNA, the CDR3 is TGTGCCAGCAGTGAACTGACGGGACTAGCAGAAGAGACCCAGTACTTC. Encoded protein: CASSELTGLAEETQYF.

The rearrangement joins TRBV7-9 to TRBJ2-5; the D gene is possibly TRBD1 (5 bases). The CDR3 is 17 residues long. CDR1 SEHNR and CDR2 FQNEAQ come from the germline V gene (reference sequence). V was clipped by 5 bases and J by 1 base, with 20 bases between them. CDR3 nucleotide sequence: TGTGCCAGCAGCCCTACCCGACAGTTTATAAGCCAAGAGACCCAGTACTTC. The encoded protein is CASSPTRQFISQETQYF.

CDR3 amino acids: CASSPTSGDFYEQYF. The DNA of the CDR3 is TGTGCCAGCTCCCCGACTAGCGGGGACTTCTACGAGCAGTACTTC. This sequence joins TRBV18 and TRBJ2-7, with TRBD2 matching over 11 bases. The trim removed 6 bases at V and 3 bases at J, leaving 7 bases unmatched. The CDR3 spans 15 residues. Germline CDR1 and CDR2: KGHSH and LQKENI.